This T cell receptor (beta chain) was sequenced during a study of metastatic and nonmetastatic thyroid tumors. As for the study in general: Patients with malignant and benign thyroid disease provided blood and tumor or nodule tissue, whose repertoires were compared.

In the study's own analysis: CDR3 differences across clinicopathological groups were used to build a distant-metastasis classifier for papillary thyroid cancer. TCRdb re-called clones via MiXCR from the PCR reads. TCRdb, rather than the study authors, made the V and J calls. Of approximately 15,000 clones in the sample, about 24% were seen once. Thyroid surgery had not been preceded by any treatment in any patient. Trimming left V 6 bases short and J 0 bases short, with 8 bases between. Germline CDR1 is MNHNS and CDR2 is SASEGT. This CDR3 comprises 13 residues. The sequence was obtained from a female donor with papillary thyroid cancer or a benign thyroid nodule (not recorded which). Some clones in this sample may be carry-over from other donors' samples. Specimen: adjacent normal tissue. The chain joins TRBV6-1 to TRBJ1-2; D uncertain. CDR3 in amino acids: CASSLGANYGYTF. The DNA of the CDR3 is TGTGCCAGCAGCCTCGGTGCTAACTATGGCTACACCTTC.